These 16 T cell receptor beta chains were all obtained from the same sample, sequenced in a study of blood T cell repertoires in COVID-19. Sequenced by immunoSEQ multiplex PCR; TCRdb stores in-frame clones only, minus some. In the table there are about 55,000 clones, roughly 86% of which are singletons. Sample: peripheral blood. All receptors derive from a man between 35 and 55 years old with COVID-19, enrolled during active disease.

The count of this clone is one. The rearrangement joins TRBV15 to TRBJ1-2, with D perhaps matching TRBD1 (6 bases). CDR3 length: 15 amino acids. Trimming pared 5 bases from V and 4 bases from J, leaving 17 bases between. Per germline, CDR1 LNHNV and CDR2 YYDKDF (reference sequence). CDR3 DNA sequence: TGTGCCACCAGCCCTAGCGGGGGGGCGGGCTATGGCTACACCTTC. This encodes CATSPSGGAGYGYTF.

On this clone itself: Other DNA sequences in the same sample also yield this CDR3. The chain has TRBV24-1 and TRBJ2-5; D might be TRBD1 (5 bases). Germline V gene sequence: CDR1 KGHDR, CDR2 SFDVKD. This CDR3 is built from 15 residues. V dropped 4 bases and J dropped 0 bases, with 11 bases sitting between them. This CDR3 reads CATSDPDRYQETQYF. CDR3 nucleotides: TGTGCCACCAGTGACCCCGACAGATACCAAGAGACCCAGTACTTC.

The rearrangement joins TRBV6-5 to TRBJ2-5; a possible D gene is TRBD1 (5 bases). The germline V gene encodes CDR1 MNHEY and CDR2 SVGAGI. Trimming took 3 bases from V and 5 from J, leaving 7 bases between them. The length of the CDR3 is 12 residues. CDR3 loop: CASSYQGETQYF. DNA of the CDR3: TGTGCCAGCAGTTATCAGGGCGAGACCCAGTACTTC.

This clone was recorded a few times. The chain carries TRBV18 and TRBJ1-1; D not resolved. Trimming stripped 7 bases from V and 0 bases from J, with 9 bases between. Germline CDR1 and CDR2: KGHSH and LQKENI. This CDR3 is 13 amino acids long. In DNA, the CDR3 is TGTGCCAGCTGTAGAACTTTGAACACTGAAGCTTTCTTT. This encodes CASCRTLNTEAFF.

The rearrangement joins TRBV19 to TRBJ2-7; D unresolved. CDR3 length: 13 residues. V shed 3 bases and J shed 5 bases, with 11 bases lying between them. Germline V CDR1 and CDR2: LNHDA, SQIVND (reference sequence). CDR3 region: CASSIRVFNEQYF. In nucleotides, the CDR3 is TGTGCCAGTAGTATTAGAGTTTTTAACGAGCAGTACTTC.

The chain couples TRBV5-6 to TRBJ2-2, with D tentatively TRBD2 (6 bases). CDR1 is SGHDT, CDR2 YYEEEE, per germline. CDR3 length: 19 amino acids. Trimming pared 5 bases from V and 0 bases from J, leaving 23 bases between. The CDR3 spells CASSPGETVGRPNTGELFF. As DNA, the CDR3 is TGTGCCAGCAGTCCGGGGGAAACAGTCGGGAGACCGAACACCGGGGAGCTGTTTTTT.

The CDR3 loop is CASGLGASTDTQYF. Here the CDR3 DNA reads TGTGCTAGTGGTTTGGGGGCAAGCACAGATACGCAGTATTTT. The rearrangement joins TRBV12-5 to TRBJ2-3; no firm D call. The V and J ends lost 1 base and 0 bases respectively, with 5 bases between them. The germline CDR1 and CDR2 sequences are LGHNT and FRNRAP. This CDR3 contains 14 residues.

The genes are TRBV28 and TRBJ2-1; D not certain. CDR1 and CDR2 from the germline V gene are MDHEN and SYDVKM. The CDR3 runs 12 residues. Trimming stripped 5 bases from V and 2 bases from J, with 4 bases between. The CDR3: CASSPAYNEQFF. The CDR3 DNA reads TGTGCCAGCAGTCCTGCCTACAATGAGCAGTTCTTC.

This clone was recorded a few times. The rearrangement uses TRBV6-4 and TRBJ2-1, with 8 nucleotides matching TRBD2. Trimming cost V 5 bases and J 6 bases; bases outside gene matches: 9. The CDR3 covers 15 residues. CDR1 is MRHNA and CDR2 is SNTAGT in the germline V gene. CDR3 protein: CASSPLAVRGNEQFF. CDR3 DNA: TGTGCCAGCAGTCCACTAGCGGTCAGGGGCAATGAGCAGTTCTTC.

In DNA, the CDR3 is TGTGCCAGCAGCCCAACAGGGGCTATTAACAATGAGCAGTTCTTC. As protein: CASSPTGAINNEQFF. The V gene is TRBV5-4, the J gene TRBJ2-1; 7 bases match TRBD1. V was pared by 4 bases and J by 5 bases, with 9 bases of the junction left unmatched. The CDR3 has 15 amino acids. Germline V gives CDR1 SGHNT, CDR2 YYREEE (reference sequence).

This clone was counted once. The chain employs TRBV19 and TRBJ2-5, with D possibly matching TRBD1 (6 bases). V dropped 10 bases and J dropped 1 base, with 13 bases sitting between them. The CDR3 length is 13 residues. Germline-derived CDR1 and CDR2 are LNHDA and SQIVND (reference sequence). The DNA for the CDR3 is TGTGCCACAGCACTGGGGGCCCAAGAGACCCAGTACTTC. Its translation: CATALGAQETQYF.

The CDR3 DNA reads as TGTGCCAGCAGCTTATCTGGCGGGAAAGAAAAACTGTTTTTT. It translates to CASSLSGGKEKLFF. This rearrangement joins TRBV7-9 to TRBJ1-4; D ambiguous. This CDR3 is built from 14 residues. V dropped 2 bases and J dropped 8 bases, with 12 bases sitting between them. Germline CDR1 is SEHNR and CDR2 is FQNEAQ (reference sequence).

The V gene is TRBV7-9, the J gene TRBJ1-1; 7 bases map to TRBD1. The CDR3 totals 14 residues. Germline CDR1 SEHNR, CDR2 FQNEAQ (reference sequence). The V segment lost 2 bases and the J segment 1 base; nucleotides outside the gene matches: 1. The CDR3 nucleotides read TGTGCCAGCAGCTTAAGGGGGCAGAACACTGAAGCTTTCTTT. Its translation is CASSLRGQNTEAFF.

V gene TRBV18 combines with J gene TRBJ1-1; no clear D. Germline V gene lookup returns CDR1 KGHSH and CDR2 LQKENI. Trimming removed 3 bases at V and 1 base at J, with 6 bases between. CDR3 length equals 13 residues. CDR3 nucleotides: TGTGCCAGCTCACCTATAGAGAACACTGAAGCTTTCTTT. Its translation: CASSPIENTEAFF.

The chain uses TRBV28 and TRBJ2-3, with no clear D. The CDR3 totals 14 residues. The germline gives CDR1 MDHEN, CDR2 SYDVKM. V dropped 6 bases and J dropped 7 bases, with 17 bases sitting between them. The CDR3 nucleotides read TGTGCCAGCAGCCTCAAGGTAGCTGCCAATACGCAGTATTTT. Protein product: CASSLKVAANTQYF.

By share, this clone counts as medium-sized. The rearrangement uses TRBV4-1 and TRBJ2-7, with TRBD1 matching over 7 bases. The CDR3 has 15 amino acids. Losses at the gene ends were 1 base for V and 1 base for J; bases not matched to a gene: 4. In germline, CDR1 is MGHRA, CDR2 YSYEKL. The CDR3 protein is CASSQGTGQSYEQYF. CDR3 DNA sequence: TGCGCCAGCAGCCAAGGAACGGGACAGTCCTACGAGCAGTACTTC.